This TCR beta chain was recovered during a study of blood T cell repertoires in COVID-19 (dated by TCRdb to between 2020 and 2021). Concerning the study at large: Collaborator samples came from the United States, Italy and Spain and covered acute and convalescent phases of COVID-19. The prospective study material was composed of cDNA or gDNA derived from T cells, B-cell-depleted T cells, or PBMCs. A freely available public database, intended as a resource for researchers studying the immune response to SARS-CoV-2, is where the repertoires were released. The dataset comprised deeply sampled blood TCRbeta repertoires from subjects exposed to, actively infected with, or recovered from COVID-19. The samples were drawn from the first 160 participants of the ongoing ImmuneRACE study and from 950 to 1,500 subjects provided by 6 global collaborators. The sample metadata nearly always contained a de-identified subject ID, COVID-19 status, age in years and sex. Where HLA class I and class II types were available, the types were taken from metadata supplied by the sample provider, not from assay-based typing. Beyond this particular receptor, the publication reports: Clinical and demographic metadata were provided uncurated, with the amount varying by source and participant.

As for this clone: This receptor's antigen is unknown. Base-call qualities are not available, and no considerably larger clone is one nucleotide away.

The immunoSEQ Assay, a bias-controlled multiplex PCR, was used to amplify TCRbeta CDR3 regions from genomic DNA. On the study's bioinformatics: The number of nucleated cells in each sample was estimated by amplification of reference gene primers within the assay. To quantify the absolute abundance of each unique TCRbeta CDR3 rearrangement, sequence reads were collapsed and filtered. Productive Simpson clonality was computed per sample as the square root of Simpson's diversity index over productive rearrangements. TCRdb limited this immuneACCESS table to in-frame rearrangements with V and J called. A share of clones is missing; checked studies link under half to unresolved V genes, and the rest is unexplained. That table gives V, J and clone size, and the DNA gave D and trimming. Within this sample are about 59,000 clones, with roughly 85% of them counted one time only. The top ten clones comprise about 16% of the sample.

Collaborating institutions collected whole blood in K2EDTA tubes following their own protocols. For TCRbeta analysis, collaborator samples were shipped as frozen whole blood, as isolated PBMCs, or as DNA extracted from either sample type. Sequenced input: peripheral blood. The TCR sequence derives from a human donor in a cohort sampled during active COVID-19.

The encoded CDR3 is CASSQLGTGASGAFF. The base sequence is TGTGCCAGCAGCCAATTAGGGACAGGGGCTTCAGGAGCTTTCTTT. The rearrangement joined TRBV14 to TRBJ1-1, and TRBD1 aligns with 10 junction nucleotides. The CDR3 goes from the cysteine to the phenylalanine over 15 residues. The CDR3 DNA has 45 bases and is translated from base 1. Via the germline V gene, CDR1 is SGHDN and CDR2 FVKESK. Trimming accounts for 2 bases at V and 10 bases at J, while the number of junction bases matched to no gene is 10.